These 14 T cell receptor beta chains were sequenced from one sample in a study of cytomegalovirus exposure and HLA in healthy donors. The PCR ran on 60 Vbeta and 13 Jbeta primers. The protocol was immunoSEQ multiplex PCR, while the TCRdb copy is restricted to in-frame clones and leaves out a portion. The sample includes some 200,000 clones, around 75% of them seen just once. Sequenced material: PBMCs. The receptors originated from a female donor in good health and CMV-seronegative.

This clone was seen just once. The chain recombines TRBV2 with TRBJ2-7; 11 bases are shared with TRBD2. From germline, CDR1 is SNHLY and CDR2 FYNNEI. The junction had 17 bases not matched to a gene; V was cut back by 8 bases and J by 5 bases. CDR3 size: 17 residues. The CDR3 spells CASSEPTTLAGGDEQYF. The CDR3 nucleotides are TGTGCCAGCTCGGAACCCACCACTCTAGCGGGAGGCGACGAGCAGTACTTC. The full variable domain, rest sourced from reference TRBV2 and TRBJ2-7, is EPEVTQTPSHQVTQMGQEVILRCVPISNHLYFYWYRQILGQKVEFLVSFYNNEISEKSEIFDDQFSVERPDGSNFTLKIRSTKLEDSAMYFCASSEPTTLAGGDEQYFGPGTRLTVT.

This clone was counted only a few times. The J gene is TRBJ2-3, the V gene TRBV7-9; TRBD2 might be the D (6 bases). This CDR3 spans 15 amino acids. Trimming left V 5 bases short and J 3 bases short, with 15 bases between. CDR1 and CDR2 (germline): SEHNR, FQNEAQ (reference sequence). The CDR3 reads CASSPGLQKTDTQYF. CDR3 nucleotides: TGTGCCAGCAGCCCGGGACTCCAGAAAACAGATACGCAGTATTTT.

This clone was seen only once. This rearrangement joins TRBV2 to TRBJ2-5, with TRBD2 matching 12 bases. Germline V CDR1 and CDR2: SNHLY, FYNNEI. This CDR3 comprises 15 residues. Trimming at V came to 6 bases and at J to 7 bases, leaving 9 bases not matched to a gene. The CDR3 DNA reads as TGTGCCAGCAGCCAACGGACTAGCGGGGTTGCGACCCAGTACTTC. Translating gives CASSQRTSGVATQYF.

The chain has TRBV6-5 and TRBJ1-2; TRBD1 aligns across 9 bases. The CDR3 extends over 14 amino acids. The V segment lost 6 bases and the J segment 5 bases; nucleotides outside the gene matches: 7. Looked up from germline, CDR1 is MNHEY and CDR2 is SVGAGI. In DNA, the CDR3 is TGTGCCAGCAGGCCAACAGGGGGCGAGTATGGCTACACCTTC. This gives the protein CASRPTGGEYGYTF.

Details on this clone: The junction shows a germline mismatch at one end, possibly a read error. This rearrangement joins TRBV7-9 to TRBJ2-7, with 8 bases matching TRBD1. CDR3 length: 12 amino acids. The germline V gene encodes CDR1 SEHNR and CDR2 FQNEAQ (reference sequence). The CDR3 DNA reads TGTTCCAGCACACAGGGGGCCTACGAGCAGTACTTC. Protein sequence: CSSTQGAYEQYF.

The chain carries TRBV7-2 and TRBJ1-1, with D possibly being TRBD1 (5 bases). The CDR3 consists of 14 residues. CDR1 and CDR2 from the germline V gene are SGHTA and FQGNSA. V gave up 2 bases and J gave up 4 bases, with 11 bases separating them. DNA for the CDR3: TGTGCCAGCAGCTTAATAGCGGGGCGCACTGAAGCTTTCTTT. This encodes CASSLIAGRTEAFF.

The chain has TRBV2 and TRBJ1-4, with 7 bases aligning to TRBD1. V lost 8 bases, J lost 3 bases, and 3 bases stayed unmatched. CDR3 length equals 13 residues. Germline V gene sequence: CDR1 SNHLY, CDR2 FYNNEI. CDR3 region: CASVQGSNEKLFF. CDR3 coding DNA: TGTGCCAGCGTACAGGGGTCTAATGAAAAACTGTTTTTT.

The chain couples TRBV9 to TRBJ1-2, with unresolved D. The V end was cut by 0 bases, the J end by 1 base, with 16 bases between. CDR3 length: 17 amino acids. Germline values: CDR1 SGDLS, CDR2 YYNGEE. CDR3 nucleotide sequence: TGTGCCAGCAGCGTAGGGAATTCCGCCCGAGGTAACTATGGCTACACCTTC. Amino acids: CASSVGNSARGNYGYTF.

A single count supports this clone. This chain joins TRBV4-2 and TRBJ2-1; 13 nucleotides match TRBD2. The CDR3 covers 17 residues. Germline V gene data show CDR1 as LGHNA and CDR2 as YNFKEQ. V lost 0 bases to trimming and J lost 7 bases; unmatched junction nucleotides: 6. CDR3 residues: CASSQDGTSGERNEQFF. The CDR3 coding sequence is TGTGCCAGCAGCCAAGACGGGACTAGCGGGGAAAGAAATGAGCAGTTCTTC.

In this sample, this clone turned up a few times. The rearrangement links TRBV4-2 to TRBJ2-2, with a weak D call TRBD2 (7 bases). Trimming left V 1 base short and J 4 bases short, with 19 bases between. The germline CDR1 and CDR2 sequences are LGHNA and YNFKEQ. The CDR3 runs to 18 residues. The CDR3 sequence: CASSQAVLAEGVTGELFF. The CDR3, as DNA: TGTGCCAGCAGCCAAGCGGTGCTAGCGGAGGGGGTCACCGGGGAGCTGTTTTTT.

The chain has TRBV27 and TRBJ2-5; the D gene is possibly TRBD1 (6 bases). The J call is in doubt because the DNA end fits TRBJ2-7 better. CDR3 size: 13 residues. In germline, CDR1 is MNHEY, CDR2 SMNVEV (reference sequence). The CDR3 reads CASSLRQAYEQYF. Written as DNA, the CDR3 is TGTGCCAGCAGTTTACGACAGGCCTACGAGCAGTACTTC.

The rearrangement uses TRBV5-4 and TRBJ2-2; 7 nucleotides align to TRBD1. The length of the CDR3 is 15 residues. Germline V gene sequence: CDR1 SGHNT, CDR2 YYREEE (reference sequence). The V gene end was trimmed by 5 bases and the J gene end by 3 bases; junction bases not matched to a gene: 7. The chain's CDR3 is CASRKGQLHTGELFF. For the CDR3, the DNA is TGTGCCAGCAGGAAGGGACAGCTTCACACCGGGGAGCTGTTTTTT.

The CDR3 protein is CASSFLGQGASEAFF. CDR3 nucleotides: TGCGCCAGCAGCTTCCTGGGACAGGGGGCTTCTGAAGCTTTCTTT. V usage is TRBV5-1 and J usage is TRBJ1-1; 12 bases map to TRBD1. Germline CDR1 SGHRS, CDR2 YFSETQ. This CDR3 region has 15 residues. The J segment lost 6 bases and the V segment lost 2 bases, leaving 5 bases of the junction unmatched.

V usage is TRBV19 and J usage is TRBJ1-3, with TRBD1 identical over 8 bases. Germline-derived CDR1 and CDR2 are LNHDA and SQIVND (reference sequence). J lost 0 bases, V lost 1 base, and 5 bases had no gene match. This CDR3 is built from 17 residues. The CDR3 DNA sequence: TGTGCCAGTAGTATAGTAGATACAGGGGGCTCTGGAAACACCATATATTTT. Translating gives CASSIVDTGGSGNTIYF.